A selection of T cell receptor beta chains follows, all from one sample in a study of shared clonotypes between healthy human individuals. The assay was immunoSEQ multiplex PCR, and TCRdb's table has in-frame clones only and misses some. Found here are about 800,000 clones, 90% to 98% of them singletons; the top ten hold about 0.22%. Sample: naive CD8+ T cells sorted from blood. The receptors derive from a man in his thirties or forties in good health. The CDR3 runs from the conserved cysteine through the conserved F or W. The D gene is left open where the match is weak. Some rows mark clone size as missing; the rest say once, few, many or name a class of expanded clone.

d_gene: .
abundance: .
v_gene: TRBV4-1
j_gene: TRBJ2-7
CDR3aa: CASSQSLEGSSYEQYF
CDR3nt: TGCGCCAGCAGCCAAAGTTTGGAGGGAAGCTCCTACGAGCAGTACTTC

d_gene: .
abundance: .
v_gene: TRBV10-3
j_gene: TRBJ1-1
CDR3aa: CAISESVGIWTEAFF
CDR3nt: TGTGCCATCAGTGAGTCAGTTGGCATCTGGACTGAAGCTTTCTTT

d_gene: TRBD1
abundance: .
v_gene: TRBV7-2
j_gene: TRBJ2-7
CDR3aa: CASSSPGQGIYEQYF
CDR3nt: TGTGCCAGCAGCTCCCCGGGACAGGGGATCTACGAGCAGTACTTC

d_gene: .
abundance: .
v_gene: TRBV9
j_gene: TRBJ2-3
CDR3aa: CASNHPNGITDTQYF
CDR3nt: TGTGCCAGCAACCACCCTAACGGGATCACAGATACGCAGTATTTT

d_gene: TRBD1
abundance: .
v_gene: TRBV4-1
j_gene: TRBJ2-7
CDR3aa: CASSLRDSTYEQYF
CDR3nt: TGCGCCAGCAGCTTACGGGACAGTACCTACGAGCAGTACTTC

d_gene: .
abundance: .
v_gene: TRBV6-5
j_gene: TRBJ1-4
CDR3aa: CASGQQGTNEKLFF
CDR3nt: TGTGCCAGCGGCCAACAGGGTACAAATGAAAAACTGTTTTTT

d_gene: .
abundance: .
v_gene: TRBV27
j_gene: TRBJ2-5
CDR3aa: CASSSRTAQETQYF
CDR3nt: TGTGCCAGCAGTTCCCGGACCGCCCAAGAGACCCAGTACTTC

d_gene: .
abundance: .
v_gene: TRBV5-5
j_gene: TRBJ1-2
CDR3aa: CASSLKFGGGYTF
CDR3nt: TGTGCCAGCAGCTTGAAGTTCGGGGGCGGCTACACCTTC

d_gene: TRBD1
abundance: .
v_gene: TRBV29-1
j_gene: TRBJ1-2
CDR3aa: CSADREDGYTF
CDR3nt: TGCAGCGCTGACAGGGAAGATGGCTACACCTTC

d_gene: .
abundance: many
v_gene: TRBV9
j_gene: TRBJ2-5
CDR3aa: CASSVGNGLRETQYF
CDR3nt: TGTGCCAGCAGCGTAGGTAACGGCCTCCGGGAGACCCAGTACTTC

d_gene: .
abundance: .
v_gene: TRBV9
j_gene: TRBJ2-3
CDR3aa: CASSSPGHHTDTQYF
CDR3nt: TGTGCCAGCAGCTCCCCGGGACACCACACAGATACGCAGTATTTT

d_gene: .
abundance: .
v_gene: TRBV2
j_gene: TRBJ2-3
CDR3aa: CASLLNTDTQYF
CDR3nt: TGTGCCAGCTTACTCAACACAGATACGCAGTATTTT

d_gene: .
abundance: .
v_gene: TRBV29-1
j_gene: TRBJ1-1
CDR3aa: CSVYIWNTEAFF
CDR3nt: TGCAGCGTTTACATCTGGAACACTGAAGCTTTCTTT

d_gene: .
abundance: .
v_gene: TRBV11-2
j_gene: TRBJ1-4
CDR3aa: CASSLGYGETNEKLFF
CDR3nt: TGTGCCAGCAGCCTAGGTTACGGGGAAACTAATGAAAAACTGTTTTTT

d_gene: .
abundance: .
v_gene: TRBV5-4
j_gene: TRBJ2-5
CDR3aa: CASSLAGTPQETQYF
CDR3nt: TGTGCCAGCAGCTTGGCCGGGACACCCCAAGAGACCCAGTACTTC

d_gene: TRBD2
abundance: .
v_gene: TRBV6-1
j_gene: TRBJ2-7
CDR3aa: CASREGLARTYEQYF
CDR3nt: TGTGCCAGCAGGGAGGGACTAGCGAGGACCTACGAGCAGTACTTC

d_gene: .
abundance: .
v_gene: TRBV2
j_gene: TRBJ2-7
CDR3aa: CASSEYGSFPYEQYF
CDR3nt: TGTGCCAGCAGTGAATACGGTTCGTTTCCTTACGAGCAGTACTTC

d_gene: TRBD2
abundance: .
v_gene: TRBV7-9
j_gene: TRBJ2-1
CDR3aa: CASRLGGRGNEQFF
CDR3nt: TGTGCCAGCAGACTGGGCGGGAGAGGCAATGAGCAGTTCTTC

d_gene: .
abundance: .
v_gene: TRBV6-1
j_gene: TRBJ1-2
CDR3aa: CATRLLIGGNYGYTF
CDR3nt: TGTGCCACTCGGCTCCTAATAGGGGGGAACTATGGCTACACCTTC

d_gene: TRBD2
abundance: once
v_gene: TRBV5-4
j_gene: TRBJ2-5
CDR3aa: CASSPRGGTHAPGAEYF
CDR3nt: TGTGCCAGCAGCCCTCGGGGGGGGACACATGCTCCTGGGGCCGAGTACTTC

d_gene: TRBD2
abundance: .
v_gene: TRBV9
j_gene: TRBJ2-1
CDR3aa: CASSGAGTSGEGPLSEQFF
CDR3nt: TGTGCCAGCAGCGGGGCCGGGACTAGCGGGGAGGGCCCCTTGTCGGAGCAGTTCTTC

d_gene: TRBD1
abundance: .
v_gene: TRBV6-6
j_gene: TRBJ2-1
CDR3aa: CASSFRDRLLYNEQFF
CDR3nt: TGTGCCAGCAGTTTCCGGGACAGGCTCCTCTACAATGAGCAGTTCTTC

d_gene: .
abundance: .
v_gene: TRBV7-9
j_gene: TRBJ1-2
CDR3aa: CASSSLDRSHYGYTF
CDR3nt: TGTGCCAGCAGCTCTCTCGACAGGTCCCACTATGGCTACACCTTC

d_gene: .
abundance: .
v_gene: TRBV6-5
j_gene: TRBJ2-6
CDR3aa: CASRPDPSGANVLTF
CDR3nt: TGTGCCAGCAGACCCGACCCCTCTGGGGCCAACGTCCTGACTTTC

d_gene: .
abundance: .
v_gene: TRBV19
j_gene: TRBJ2-1
CDR3aa: CASSIQNDYNEQFF
CDR3nt: TGTGCCAGTAGTATCCAGAATGATTACAATGAGCAGTTCTTC

d_gene: .
abundance: .
v_gene: TRBV6-5
j_gene: TRBJ1-4
CDR3aa: CASSQQLGYNEKLFF
CDR3nt: TGTGCCAGCAGTCAACAACTGGGGTATAATGAAAAACTGTTTTTT

d_gene: .
abundance: .
v_gene: TRBV27
j_gene: TRBJ1-4
CDR3aa: CASSLSRNEKLFF
CDR3nt: TGTGCCAGCAGTTTAAGCCGGAATGAAAAACTGTTTTTT

d_gene: .
abundance: .
v_gene: TRBV27
j_gene: TRBJ2-7
CDR3aa: CASRPADSYEQYF
CDR3nt: TGTGCCAGCCGCCCCGCGGATTCCTACGAGCAGTACTTC

d_gene: .
abundance: .
v_gene: TRBV28
j_gene: TRBJ2-7
CDR3aa: CASIDRYRSYEQYF
CDR3nt: TGTGCCAGCATCGACAGGTATCGCTCCTACGAGCAGTACTTC

d_gene: .
abundance: .
v_gene: TRBV4-1
j_gene: TRBJ2-1
CDR3aa: CASSQAATSDMGNEQFF
CDR3nt: TGCGCCAGCAGCCAAGCGGCGACCAGCGATATGGGCAATGAGCAGTTCTTC

d_gene: TRBD1
abundance: once
v_gene: TRBV7-9
j_gene: TRBJ2-1
CDR3aa: CASSSRDRDEQFF
CDR3nt: TGTGCCAGCAGCAGCCGGGACAGGGATGAGCAGTTCTTC

d_gene: TRBD1
abundance: .
v_gene: TRBV7-9
j_gene: TRBJ2-5
CDR3aa: CATRQGDQETQYF
CDR3nt: TGTGCCACGCGACAGGGGGACCAAGAGACCCAGTACTTC

d_gene: .
abundance: .
v_gene: TRBV10-1
j_gene: TRBJ2-7
CDR3aa: CASSDQNGEFYEQYF
CDR3nt: TGCGCCAGCAGTGACCAAAATGGGGAGTTCTACGAGCAGTACTTC

d_gene: .
abundance: .
v_gene: TRBV9
j_gene: TRBJ2-7
CDR3aa: CASSVVGGAEQYF
CDR3nt: TGTGCCAGCAGCGTAGTTGGGGGTGCCGAGCAGTACTTC

d_gene: TRBD1
abundance: .
v_gene: TRBV4-2
j_gene: TRBJ1-2
CDR3aa: CASSFGTGIGYTF
CDR3nt: TGTGCCAGCAGTTTCGGGACAGGGATTGGCTACACCTTC

d_gene: TRBD1
abundance: .
v_gene: TRBV15
j_gene: TRBJ2-1
CDR3aa: CATKQGANEQFF
CDR3nt: TGTGCCACCAAACAGGGGGCGAATGAGCAGTTCTTC

d_gene: TRBD1
abundance: .
v_gene: TRBV6-5
j_gene: TRBJ2-7
CDR3aa: CASSRQGAAEQYF
CDR3nt: TGTGCCAGCAGTAGACAGGGGGCGGCCGAGCAGTACTTC

d_gene: .
abundance: .
v_gene: TRBV7-3
j_gene: TRBJ1-2
CDR3aa: CASSGDNYGYTF
CDR3nt: TGTGCCAGCAGCGGAGACAACTATGGCTACACCTTC

d_gene: TRBD1
abundance: .
v_gene: TRBV7-9
j_gene: TRBJ1-1
CDR3aa: CASSPPSMTGANTEAFF
CDR3nt: TGTGCCAGCAGCCCACCTTCAATGACAGGGGCGAACACTGAAGCTTTCTTT

d_gene: .
abundance: .
v_gene: TRBV6-5
j_gene: TRBJ1-4
CDR3aa: CASSYLKATNEKLFF
CDR3nt: TGTGCCAGCAGTTACCTCAAGGCAACTAATGAAAAACTGTTTTTT

d_gene: .
abundance: .
v_gene: TRBV25-1
j_gene: TRBJ1-2
CDR3aa: CASSEYQVGYTF
CDR3nt: TGTGCCAGCAGTGAATATCAGGTTGGCTACACCTTC

d_gene: .
abundance: .
v_gene: TRBV15
j_gene: TRBJ2-1
CDR3aa: CATSSSISSYNEQFF
CDR3nt: TGTGCCACCAGCAGTTCAATAAGCTCCTACAATGAGCAGTTCTTC

d_gene: .
abundance: .
v_gene: TRBV7-9
j_gene: TRBJ1-2
CDR3aa: CASSTGTTQNYGYTF
CDR3nt: TGTGCCAGCAGCACTGGGACTACCCAGAACTATGGCTACACCTTC

d_gene: TRBD2
abundance: .
v_gene: TRBV11-2
j_gene: TRBJ2-7
CDR3aa: CASSTVTSGTSYEQYF
CDR3nt: TGTGCCAGCAGCACAGTGACTAGCGGGACATCGTACGAGCAGTACTTC

d_gene: .
abundance: .
v_gene: TRBV7-9
j_gene: TRBJ2-7
CDR3aa: CASSLVQGAYEQYF
CDR3nt: TGTGCCAGCAGCTTAGTACAGGGAGCCTACGAGCAGTACTTC

d_gene: .
abundance: .
v_gene: TRBV7-9
j_gene: TRBJ2-3
CDR3aa: CASSLEIDTQYF
CDR3nt: TGTGCCAGCAGCTTAGAGATAGATACGCAGTATTTT

d_gene: TRBD1
abundance: .
v_gene: TRBV7-9
j_gene: TRBJ2-3
CDR3aa: CASSWPGQDTDTQYF
CDR3nt: TGTGCCAGCAGCTGGCCGGGACAGGACACAGATACGCAGTATTTT

d_gene: TRBD1
abundance: once
v_gene: TRBV7-6
j_gene: TRBJ1-2
CDR3aa: CASSPPGTGGAEGYTF
CDR3nt: TGTGCCAGCAGCCCCCCCGGGACAGGGGGCGCAGAAGGCTACACCTTC

d_gene: .
abundance: once
v_gene: TRBV4-1
j_gene: TRBJ2-7
CDR3aa: CASSQVQAPYEQYF
CDR3nt: TGCGCCAGCAGCCAAGTCCAGGCCCCCTACGAGCAGTACTTC

d_gene: TRBD1
abundance: .
v_gene: TRBV10-2
j_gene: TRBJ2-7
CDR3aa: CASSESWDSSYEQYF
CDR3nt: TGCGCCAGCAGTGAGTCGTGGGACAGCTCCTACGAGCAGTACTTC

d_gene: .
abundance: .
v_gene: TRBV7-9
j_gene: TRBJ2-6
CDR3aa: CASRHINGANVLTF
CDR3nt: TGTGCCAGCAGACACATCAATGGGGCCAACGTCCTGACTTTC

d_gene: TRBD2
abundance: few
v_gene: TRBV18
j_gene: TRBJ2-3
CDR3aa: CASPARLAGMDTQYF
CDR3nt: TGTGCCAGCCCAGCCAGACTAGCGGGAATGGATACGCAGTATTTT

d_gene: .
abundance: .
v_gene: TRBV5-4
j_gene: TRBJ2-7
CDR3aa: CASSPSAGSSYEQYF
CDR3nt: TGTGCCAGCAGCCCATCGGCGGGAAGCTCCTACGAGCAGTACTTC

d_gene: TRBD1
abundance: .
v_gene: TRBV10-1
j_gene: TRBJ2-7
CDR3aa: CASSEPPGTGDYEQYF
CDR3nt: TGCGCCAGCAGTGAGCCGCCCGGGACAGGGGACTACGAGCAGTACTTC

d_gene: TRBD1
abundance: .
v_gene: TRBV5-5
j_gene: TRBJ2-2
CDR3aa: CASSRTRRTGTNTGELFF
CDR3nt: TGTGCCAGCAGCCGAACTCGGCGGACAGGAACGAACACCGGGGAGCTGTTTTTT

d_gene: .
abundance: .
v_gene: TRBV2
j_gene: TRBJ1-2
CDR3aa: CASSDRSDSWTF
CDR3nt: TGTGCCAGCAGTGACCGGAGTGATTCGTGGACCTTC

d_gene: .
abundance: .
v_gene: TRBV4-3
j_gene: TRBJ1-4
CDR3aa: CASSPGDATNEKLFF
CDR3nt: TGCGCCAGCAGCCCCGGAGACGCAACTAATGAAAAACTGTTTTTT

d_gene: TRBD2
abundance: .
v_gene: TRBV14
j_gene: TRBJ2-2
CDR3aa: CASSQVRGRAGELFF
CDR3nt: TGTGCCAGCAGCCAAGTTCGCGGGAGGGCCGGGGAGCTGTTTTTT

d_gene: TRBD1
abundance: .
v_gene: TRBV7-9
j_gene: TRBJ1-1
CDR3aa: CASSFSWTEDRANTEAFF
CDR3nt: TGTGCCAGCAGCTTTTCCTGGACTGAAGACAGGGCGAACACTGAAGCTTTCTTT

d_gene: .
abundance: .
v_gene: TRBV6-1
j_gene: TRBJ2-7
CDR3aa: CASSEVWGPSYEQYF
CDR3nt: TGTGCCAGCAGTGAAGTTTGGGGGCCGTCCTACGAGCAGTACTTC